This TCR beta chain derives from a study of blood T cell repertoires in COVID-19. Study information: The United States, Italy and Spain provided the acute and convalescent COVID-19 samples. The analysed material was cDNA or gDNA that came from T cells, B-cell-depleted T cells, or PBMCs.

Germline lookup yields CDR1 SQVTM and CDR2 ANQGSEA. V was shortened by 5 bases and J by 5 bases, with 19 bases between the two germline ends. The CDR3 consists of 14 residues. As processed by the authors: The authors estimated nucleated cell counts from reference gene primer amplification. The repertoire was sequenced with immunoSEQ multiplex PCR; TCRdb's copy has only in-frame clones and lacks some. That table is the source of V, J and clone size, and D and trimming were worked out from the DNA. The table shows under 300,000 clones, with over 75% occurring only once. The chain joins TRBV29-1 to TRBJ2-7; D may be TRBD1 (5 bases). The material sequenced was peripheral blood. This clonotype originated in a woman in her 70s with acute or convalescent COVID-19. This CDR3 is CSVLGNEGHNEQYF. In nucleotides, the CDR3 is TGCAGCGTTCTTGGAAATGAAGGACATAACGAGCAGTACTTC.